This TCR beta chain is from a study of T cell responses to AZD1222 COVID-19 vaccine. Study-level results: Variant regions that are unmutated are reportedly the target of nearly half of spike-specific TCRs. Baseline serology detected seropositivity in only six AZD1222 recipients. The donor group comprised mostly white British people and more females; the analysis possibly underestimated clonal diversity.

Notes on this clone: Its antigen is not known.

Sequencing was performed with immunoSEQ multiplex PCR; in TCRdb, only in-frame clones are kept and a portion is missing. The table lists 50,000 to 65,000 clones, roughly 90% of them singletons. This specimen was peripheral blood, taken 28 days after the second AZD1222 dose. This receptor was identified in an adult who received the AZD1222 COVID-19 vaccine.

CDR3 sequence (DNA): TGCGCCAGCAGCTTGGGGGGGACTAGCGGGAACGATGAGCAGTTCTTC. It codes for CASSLGGTSGNDEQFF. V and J are TRBV5-1 and TRBJ2-1; 13 bases agree with TRBD2. Germline V gene lookup returns CDR1 SGHRS and CDR2 YFSETQ. Trimming removed 0 bases from V and 8 bases from J; junction bases left unmatched: 5. The CDR3 runs to 16 residues.